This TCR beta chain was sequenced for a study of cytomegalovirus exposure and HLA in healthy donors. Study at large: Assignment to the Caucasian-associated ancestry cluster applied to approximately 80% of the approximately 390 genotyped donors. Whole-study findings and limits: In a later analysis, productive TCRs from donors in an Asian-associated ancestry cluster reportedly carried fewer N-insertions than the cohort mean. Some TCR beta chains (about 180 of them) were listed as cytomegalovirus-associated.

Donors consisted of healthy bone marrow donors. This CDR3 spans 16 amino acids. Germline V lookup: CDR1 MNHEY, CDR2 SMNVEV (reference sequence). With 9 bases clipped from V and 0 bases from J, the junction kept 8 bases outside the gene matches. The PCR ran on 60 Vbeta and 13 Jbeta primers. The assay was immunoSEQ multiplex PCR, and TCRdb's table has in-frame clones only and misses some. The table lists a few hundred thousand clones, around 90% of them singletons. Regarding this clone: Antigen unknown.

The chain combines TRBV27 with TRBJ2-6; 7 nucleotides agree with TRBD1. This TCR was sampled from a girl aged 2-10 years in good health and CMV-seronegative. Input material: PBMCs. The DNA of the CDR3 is TGTGCCAGTACCGGGACAGTGACCTCTGGGGCCAACGTCCTGACTTTC. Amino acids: CASTGTVTSGANVLTF.